The clone carrying this T cell receptor beta chain was recorded many times. Its antigen remains unidentified. Amplified TCR beta CDR3 regions derived from RNA transcripts. With the HTBI primer set, the TCR CDR3 went through a first round of RT-PCR. Using its own MiXCR run on the multiplex PCR reads, TCRdb lists one record per CDR3 protein. The table records 600,000 to 900,000 distinct CDR3 sequences, about 15% of them present only once. The V end lost 0 bases, the J end lost 0 bases, and 9 bases lay between the germline ends. Germline CDR1 reads DFQATT; CDR2 reads SNEGSKA (reference sequence). This CDR3 has 14 residues. The data were taken from a study of T cells in Graves' hyperthyroidism and ophthalmopathy. General study points: Most clonotypes that expanded in the thyroid above 0.001 also showed up in blood. The model identified upcoming ophthalmopathy a median approximately seven months ahead of onset.

Sequenced input: blood. V is TRBV20-1 and J is TRBJ2-7; D not certain. The clonotype originates from a man aged 18 to 29 with Graves' hyperthyroidism. CDR3 DNA: TGCAGTGCTAGAGAGGGAAGGGACTCCTACGAGCAGTACTTC. As protein: CSAREGRDSYEQYF.